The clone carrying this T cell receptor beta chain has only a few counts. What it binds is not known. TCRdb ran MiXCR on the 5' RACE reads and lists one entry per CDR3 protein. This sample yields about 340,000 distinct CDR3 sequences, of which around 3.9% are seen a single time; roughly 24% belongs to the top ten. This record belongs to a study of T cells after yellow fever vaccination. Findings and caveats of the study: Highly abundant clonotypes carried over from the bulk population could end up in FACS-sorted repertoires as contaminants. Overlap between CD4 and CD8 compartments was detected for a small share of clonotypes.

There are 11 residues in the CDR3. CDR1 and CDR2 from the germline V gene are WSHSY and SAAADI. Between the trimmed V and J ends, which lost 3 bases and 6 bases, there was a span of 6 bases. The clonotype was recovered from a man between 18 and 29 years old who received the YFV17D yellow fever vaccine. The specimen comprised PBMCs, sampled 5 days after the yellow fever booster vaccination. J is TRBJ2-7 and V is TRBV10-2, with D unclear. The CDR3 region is CASSDSGEQYV. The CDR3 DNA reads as TGCGCCAGCAGTGACTCGGGCGAGCAGTACGTC.